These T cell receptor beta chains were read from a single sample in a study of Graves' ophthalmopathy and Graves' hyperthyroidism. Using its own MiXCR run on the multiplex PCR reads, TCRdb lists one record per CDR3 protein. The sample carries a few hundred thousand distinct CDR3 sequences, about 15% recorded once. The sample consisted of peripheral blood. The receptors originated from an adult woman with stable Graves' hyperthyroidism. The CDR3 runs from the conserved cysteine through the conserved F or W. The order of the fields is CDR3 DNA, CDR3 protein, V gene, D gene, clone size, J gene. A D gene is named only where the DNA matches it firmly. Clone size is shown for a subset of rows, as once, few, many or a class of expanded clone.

DNA: TGCGCCAGCAGCCAAGATCCTCACAGTAGATCACCCCTCCACTTT; CDR3: CASSQDPHSRSPLHF; V: TRBV4-3; D: -; size: many; J: TRBJ1-6
DNA: TGCGCCAGCACTTCCGGGACAGGCTCCTACGAGCAGTACTTC; CDR3: CASTSGTGSYEQYF; V: TRBV5-1; D: TRBD1; size: many; J: TRBJ2-7
DNA: TGCGCCAGCAGCTGGGGGACAGGGTTTGACCGGTACGAGCAGTACTTC; CDR3: CASSWGTGFDRYEQYF; V: TRBV5-1; D: TRBD1; size: few; J: TRBJ2-7
DNA: TGTGCCAGCAGACCCCCCCCGGGGGGCAGATACGAGCAGTACTTC; CDR3: CASRPPPGGRYEQYF; V: TRBV28; D: -; size: many; J: TRBJ2-7
DNA: TGTGCCAGTAACCTAGCGGGATCGGGAGATCAGTACTTC; CDR3: CASNLAGSGDQYF; V: TRBV6-1; D: TRBD2; size: -; J: TRBJ2-7
DNA: TGCAGTGCCAAACAGGGCCCTTACCCGGGCCAGCCCCAGCATTTT; CDR3: CSAKQGPYPGQPQHF; V: TRBV20-1; D: -; size: few; J: TRBJ1-5
DNA: TGTGCCAGCAGCCCGGGGCGGGCCCAGTACTTC; CDR3: CASSPGRAQYF; V: TRBV3-1; D: -; size: few; J: TRBJ2-5
DNA: TGTGCCAGCAGTTACTATCGGGGAGGGAAAGCTAACTATGGCTACACCTTC; CDR3: CASSYYRGGKANYGYTF; V: TRBV6-5; D: -; size: many; J: TRBJ1-2
DNA: TGTGCCAGCAGCTTACGCCCTAGCGGGAGCTACGAGCAGTACTTC; CDR3: CASSLRPSGSYEQYF; V: TRBV11-2; D: TRBD2; size: -; J: TRBJ2-7
DNA: TGTGCCAGCAGAGGACAAGCCGGCGACGAGCAGTACTTC; CDR3: CASRGQAGDEQYF; V: TRBV6-1; D: -; size: many; J: TRBJ2-7
DNA: TGTGCCAGTTTTCGAAGTTTCTACGAGCAGTACTTC; CDR3: CASFRSFYEQYF; V: TRBV19; D: -; size: -; J: TRBJ2-7
DNA: TGTGCCAGCACTTCGGGGCACTTGAACACTGAAGCTTTCTTT; CDR3: CASTSGHLNTEAFF; V: TRBV12-3/TRBV12-4; D: -; size: -; J: TRBJ1-1
DNA: TGTGCCTGGACGTCGTCCTACGAGCAGTACTTC; CDR3: CAWTSSYEQYF; V: TRBV30; D: -; size: many; J: TRBJ2-7
DNA: TGTGCCAGCAGTTCACAGGGGTCGAACACCGGGGAGCTGTTTTTT; CDR3: CASSSQGSNTGELFF; V: TRBV12-3/TRBV12-4; D: TRBD1; size: many; J: TRBJ2-2
DNA: TGTGCCAGCAGTTATTCGGACAGGGGACGCTACGAGCAGTACTTC; CDR3: CASSYSDRGRYEQYF; V: TRBV12-3/TRBV12-4; D: TRBD1; size: many; J: TRBJ2-7
DNA: TGTGTCAGCGCGTCTAGCGGGAGGGCGAACACCGGGGAGCTGTTTTTT; CDR3: CVSASSGRANTGELFF; V: TRBV6-1; D: TRBD2; size: -; J: TRBJ2-2
DNA: TGCAGTGCTAGTCTCTCCTCCGATAGCAATCAGCCCCAGCATTTT; CDR3: CSASLSSDSNQPQHF; V: TRBV20-1; D: -; size: many; J: TRBJ1-5
DNA: TGCAGTGCTTTAAAAACCGGGACTACCGGCGACGAGCAGTACTTC; CDR3: CSALKTGTTGDEQYF; V: TRBV20-1; D: TRBD2; size: many; J: TRBJ2-7
DNA: TGTGCCAGCAGCTTAACCACAGCCAGGAGGACCGTATACTTC; CDR3: CASSLTTARRTVYF; V: TRBV7-9; D: -; size: many; J: TRBJ2-7
DNA: TGTGCCACCAGCAAGGGACAGGGGGTCTACGAGCAGTACTTC; CDR3: CATSKGQGVYEQYF; V: TRBV15; D: TRBD1; size: many; J: TRBJ2-7
DNA: TGTGCCAGCCGAACCCGGCGGGACTCCTACGAGCAGTACTTC; CDR3: CASRTRRDSYEQYF; V: TRBV7-2; D: -; size: many; J: TRBJ2-7
DNA: TGTGCCAGCACCCCCAGGGAGACTGAAGCTTTCTTT; CDR3: CASTPRETEAFF; V: TRBV6-1; D: -; size: many; J: TRBJ1-1
DNA: TGCAGTGCGCCCGCAGGGGGCGATATGAATGAGCAGTACTTC; CDR3: CSAPAGGDMNEQYF; V: TRBV20-1; D: TRBD1; size: many; J: TRBJ2-7
DNA: TGTGCCAGTAGGGGACTAGCGGGAGGCAACACCGGGGAGCTGTTTTTT; CDR3: CASRGLAGGNTGELFF; V: TRBV19; D: TRBD2; size: many; J: TRBJ2-2
DNA: TGTGCCAGCAGCCCCGGACAGTTCTCCTACGAGCAGTACTTC; CDR3: CASSPGQFSYEQYF; V: TRBV11-2; D: -; size: many; J: TRBJ2-7